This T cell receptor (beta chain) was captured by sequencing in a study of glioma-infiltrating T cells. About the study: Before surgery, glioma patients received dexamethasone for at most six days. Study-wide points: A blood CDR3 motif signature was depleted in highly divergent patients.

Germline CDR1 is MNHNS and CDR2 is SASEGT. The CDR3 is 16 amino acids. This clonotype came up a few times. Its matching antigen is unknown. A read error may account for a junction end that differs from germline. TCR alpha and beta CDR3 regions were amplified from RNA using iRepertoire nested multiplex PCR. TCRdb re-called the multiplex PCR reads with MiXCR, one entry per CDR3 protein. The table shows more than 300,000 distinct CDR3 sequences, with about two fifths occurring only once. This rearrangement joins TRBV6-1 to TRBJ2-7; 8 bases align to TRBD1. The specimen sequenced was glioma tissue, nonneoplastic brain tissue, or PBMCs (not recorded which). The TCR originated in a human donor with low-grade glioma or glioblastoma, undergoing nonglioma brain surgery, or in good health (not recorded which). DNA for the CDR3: TGTGCCATCAGTGAGCCACCGGGACAGGACTCCTACGAGCAGTACTTC. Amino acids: CAISEPPGQDSYEQYF.